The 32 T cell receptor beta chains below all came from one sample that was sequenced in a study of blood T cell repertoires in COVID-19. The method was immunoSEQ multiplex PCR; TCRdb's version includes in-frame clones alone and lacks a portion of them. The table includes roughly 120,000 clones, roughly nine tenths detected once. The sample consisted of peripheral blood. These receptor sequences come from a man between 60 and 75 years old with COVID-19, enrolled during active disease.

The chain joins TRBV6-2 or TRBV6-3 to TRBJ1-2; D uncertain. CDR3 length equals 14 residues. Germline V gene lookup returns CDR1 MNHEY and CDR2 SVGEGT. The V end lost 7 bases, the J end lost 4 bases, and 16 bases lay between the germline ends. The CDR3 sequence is CASTPFASSYGYTF. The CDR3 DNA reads TGTGCCAGCACCCCGTTCGCTTCTAGCTATGGCTACACCTTC.

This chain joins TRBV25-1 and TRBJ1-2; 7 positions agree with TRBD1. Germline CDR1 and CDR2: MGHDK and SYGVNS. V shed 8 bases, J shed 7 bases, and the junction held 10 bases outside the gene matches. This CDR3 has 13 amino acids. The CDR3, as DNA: TGTGCCAGCGGTGGACAGGAGAAGGTTGGCTACACCTTC. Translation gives CASGGQEKVGYTF.

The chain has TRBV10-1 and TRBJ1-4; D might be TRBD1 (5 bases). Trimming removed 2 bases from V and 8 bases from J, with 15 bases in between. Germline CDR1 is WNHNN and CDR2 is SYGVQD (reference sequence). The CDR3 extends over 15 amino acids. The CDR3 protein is CASSEAQGSREKLFF. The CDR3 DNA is TGCGCCAGCAGTGAGGCCCAGGGTTCGAGGGAAAAACTGTTTTTT.

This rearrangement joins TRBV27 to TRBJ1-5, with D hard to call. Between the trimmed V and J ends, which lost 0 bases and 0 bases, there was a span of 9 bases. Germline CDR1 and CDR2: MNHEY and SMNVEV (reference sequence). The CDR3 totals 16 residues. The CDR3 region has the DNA TGTGCCAGCAGTTTATCGATCGGTTATAGCAATCAGCCCCAGCATTTT. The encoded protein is CASSLSIGYSNQPQHF.

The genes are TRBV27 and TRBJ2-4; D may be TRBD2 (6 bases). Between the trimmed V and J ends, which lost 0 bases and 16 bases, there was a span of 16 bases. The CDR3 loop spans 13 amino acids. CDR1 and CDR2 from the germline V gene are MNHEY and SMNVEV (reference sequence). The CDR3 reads CASSLSRGGVPYF. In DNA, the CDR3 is TGTGCCAGCAGTTTATCTAGGGGAGGAGTGCCCTACTTC.

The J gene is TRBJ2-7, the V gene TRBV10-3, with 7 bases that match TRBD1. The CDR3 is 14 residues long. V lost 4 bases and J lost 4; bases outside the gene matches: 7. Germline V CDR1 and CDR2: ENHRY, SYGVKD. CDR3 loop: CAISGDRVRYEQYF. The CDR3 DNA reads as TGTGCCATCAGTGGTGACAGGGTAAGATACGAGCAGTACTTC.

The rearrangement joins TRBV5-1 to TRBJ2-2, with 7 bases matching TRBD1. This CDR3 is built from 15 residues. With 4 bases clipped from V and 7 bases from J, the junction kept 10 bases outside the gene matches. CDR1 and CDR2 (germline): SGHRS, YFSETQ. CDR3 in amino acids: CASSAGTDLGGELFF. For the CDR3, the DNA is TGCGCCAGCAGCGCCGGGACAGATCTAGGCGGGGAGCTGTTTTTT.

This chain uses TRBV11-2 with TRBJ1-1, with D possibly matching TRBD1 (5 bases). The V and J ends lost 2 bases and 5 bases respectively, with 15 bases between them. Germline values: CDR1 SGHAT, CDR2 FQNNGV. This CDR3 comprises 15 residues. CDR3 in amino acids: CASSLFDTRGTEAFF. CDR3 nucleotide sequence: TGTGCCAGCAGCTTATTCGACACCCGGGGGACTGAAGCTTTCTTT.

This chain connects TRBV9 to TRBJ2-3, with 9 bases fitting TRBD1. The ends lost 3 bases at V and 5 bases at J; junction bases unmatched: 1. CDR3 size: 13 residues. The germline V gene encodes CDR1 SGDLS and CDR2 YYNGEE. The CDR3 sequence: CASSGTGEDTQYF. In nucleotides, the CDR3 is TGTGCCAGCAGCGGGACAGGGGAAGATACGCAGTATTTT. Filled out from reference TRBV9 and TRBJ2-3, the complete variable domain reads DSGVTQTPKHLITATGQRVTLRCSPRSGDLSVYWYQQSLDQGLQFLIQYYNGEERAKGNILERFSAQQFPDLHSELNLSSLELGDSALYFCASSGTGEDTQYFGPGTRLTVL.

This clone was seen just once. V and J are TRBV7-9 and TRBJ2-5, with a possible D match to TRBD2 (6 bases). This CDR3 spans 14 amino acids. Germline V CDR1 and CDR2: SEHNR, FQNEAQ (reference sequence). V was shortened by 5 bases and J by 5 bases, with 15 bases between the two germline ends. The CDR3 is CASSPRVGGETQYF. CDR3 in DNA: TGTGCCAGCAGCCCCCGCGTGGGGGGTGAGACCCAGTACTTC.

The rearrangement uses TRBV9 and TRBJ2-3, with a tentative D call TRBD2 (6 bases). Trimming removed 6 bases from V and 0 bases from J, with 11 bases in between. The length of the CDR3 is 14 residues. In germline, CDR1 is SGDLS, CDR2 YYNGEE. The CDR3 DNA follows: TGTGCCAGCACCATCGGGACTAGCACAGATACGCAGTATTTT. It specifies CASTIGTSTDTQYF.

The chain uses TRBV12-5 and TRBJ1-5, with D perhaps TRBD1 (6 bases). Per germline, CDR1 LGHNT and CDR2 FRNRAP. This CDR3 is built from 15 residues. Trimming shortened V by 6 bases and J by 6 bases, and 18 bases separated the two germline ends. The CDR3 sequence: CASGLREGGGQPQHF. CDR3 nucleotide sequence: TGTGCTAGTGGCCTCCGAGAGGGAGGGGGTCAGCCCCAGCATTTT.

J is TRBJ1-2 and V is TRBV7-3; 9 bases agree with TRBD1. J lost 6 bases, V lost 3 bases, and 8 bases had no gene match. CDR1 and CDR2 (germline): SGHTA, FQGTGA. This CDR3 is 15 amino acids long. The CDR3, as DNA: TGTGCCAGCAGCTTCGGACAGGGGAGTTTGGATGGCTACACCTTC. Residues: CASSFGQGSLDGYTF.

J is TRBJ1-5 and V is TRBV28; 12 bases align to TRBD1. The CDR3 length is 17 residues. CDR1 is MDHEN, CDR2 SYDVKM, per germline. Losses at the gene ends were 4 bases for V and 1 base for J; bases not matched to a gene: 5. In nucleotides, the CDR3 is TGTGCCAGCAGTTCCGGGACAGGGGGCGAGAGCAATCAGCCCCAGCATTTT. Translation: CASSSGTGGESNQPQHF.

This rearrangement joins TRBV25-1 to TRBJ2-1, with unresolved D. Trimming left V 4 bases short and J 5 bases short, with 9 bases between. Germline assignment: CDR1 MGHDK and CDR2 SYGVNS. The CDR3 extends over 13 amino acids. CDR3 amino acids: CASSVDYNNEQFF. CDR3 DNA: TGTGCCAGCAGTGTCGATTACAACAATGAGCAGTTCTTC. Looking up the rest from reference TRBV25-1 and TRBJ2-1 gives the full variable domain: EADIYQTPRYLVIGTGKKITLECSQTMGHDKMYWYQQDPGMELHLIHYSYGVNSTEKGDLSSESTVSRIRTEHFPLTLESARPSHTSQYLCASSVDYNNEQFFGPGTRLTVL.

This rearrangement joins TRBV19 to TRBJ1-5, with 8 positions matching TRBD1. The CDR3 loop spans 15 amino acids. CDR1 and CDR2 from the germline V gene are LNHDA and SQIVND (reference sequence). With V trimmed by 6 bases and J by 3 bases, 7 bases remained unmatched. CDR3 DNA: TGTGCCAGTAGCCGGACAGGGAGTTACAATCAGCCCCAGCATTTT. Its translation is CASSRTGSYNQPQHF.

CDR3 in DNA: TGTGCCTGGTTATCCCCCACACGCCGCTATGGCTACACCTTC. Amino acid sequence: CAWLSPTRRYGYTF. V is TRBV30 and J is TRBJ1-2; D is unclear. The germline CDR1 and CDR2 sequences are GTSNPN and SVGIG (reference sequence). The CDR3 has 14 residues. V was cut by 5 bases and J by 4 bases, with 17 bases left in between.

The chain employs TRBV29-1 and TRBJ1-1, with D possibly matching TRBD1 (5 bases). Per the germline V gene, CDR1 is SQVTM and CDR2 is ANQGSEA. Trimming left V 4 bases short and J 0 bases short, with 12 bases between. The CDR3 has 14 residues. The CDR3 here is CSVGGRTLNTEAFF. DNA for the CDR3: TGCAGCGTTGGGGGGAGGACTTTGAACACTGAAGCTTTCTTT.

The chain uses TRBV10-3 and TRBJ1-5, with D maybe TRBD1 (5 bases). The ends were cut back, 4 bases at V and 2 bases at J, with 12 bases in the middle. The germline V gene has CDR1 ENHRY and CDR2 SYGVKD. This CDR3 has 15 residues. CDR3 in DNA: TGTGCCATCAGTGCCGACAGTTCCGGCAATCAGCCCCAGCATTTT. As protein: CAISADSSGNQPQHF.

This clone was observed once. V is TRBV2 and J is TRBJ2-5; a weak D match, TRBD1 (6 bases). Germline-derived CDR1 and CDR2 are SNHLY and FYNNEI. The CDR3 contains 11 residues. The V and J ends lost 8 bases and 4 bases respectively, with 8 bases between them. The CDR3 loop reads CASRQVETQYF. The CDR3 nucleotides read TGTGCCAGCCGACAGGTAGAGACCCAGTACTTC.

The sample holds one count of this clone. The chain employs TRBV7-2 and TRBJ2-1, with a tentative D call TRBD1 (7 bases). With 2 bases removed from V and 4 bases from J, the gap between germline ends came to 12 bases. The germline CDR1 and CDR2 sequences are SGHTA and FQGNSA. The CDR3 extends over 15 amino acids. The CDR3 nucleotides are TGTGCCAGCAGCTTAAACAGGGGACTTTACAATGAGCAGTTCTTC. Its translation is CASSLNRGLYNEQFF.

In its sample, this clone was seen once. The CDR3 loop reads CASSLTRDTEAFF. DNA of the CDR3: TGTGCCAGTAGCCTAACCCGGGACACTGAAGCTTTCTTT. The rearrangement uses TRBV19 and TRBJ1-1; D not certain. CDR1 is LNHDA, CDR2 SQIVND, per germline (reference sequence). The V gene lost 6 bases and the J gene lost 3 bases, with 11 bases spanning the gap. The CDR3 is 13 amino acids.

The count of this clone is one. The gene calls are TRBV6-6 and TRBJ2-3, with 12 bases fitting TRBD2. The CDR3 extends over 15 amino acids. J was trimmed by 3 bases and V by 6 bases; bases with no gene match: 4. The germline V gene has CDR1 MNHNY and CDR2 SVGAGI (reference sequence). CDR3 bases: TGTGCCAGCAGCCCCCTAGCGGGAGGGACAGATACGCAGTATTTT. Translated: CASSPLAGGTDTQYF.

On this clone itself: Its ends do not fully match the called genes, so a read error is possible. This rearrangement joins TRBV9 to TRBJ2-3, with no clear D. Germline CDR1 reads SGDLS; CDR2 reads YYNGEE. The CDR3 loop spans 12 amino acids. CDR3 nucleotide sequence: TGTGCCAGCAGCGTAGATACAGATAAGCAGTATTTT. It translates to CASSVDTDKQYF.

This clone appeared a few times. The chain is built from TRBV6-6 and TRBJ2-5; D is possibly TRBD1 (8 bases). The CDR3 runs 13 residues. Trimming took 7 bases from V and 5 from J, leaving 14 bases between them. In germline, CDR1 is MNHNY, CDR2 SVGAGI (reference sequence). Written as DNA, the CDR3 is TGTGCCAGCACCACAGGGGGGGGCGAGACCCAGTACTTC. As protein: CASTTGGGETQYF.

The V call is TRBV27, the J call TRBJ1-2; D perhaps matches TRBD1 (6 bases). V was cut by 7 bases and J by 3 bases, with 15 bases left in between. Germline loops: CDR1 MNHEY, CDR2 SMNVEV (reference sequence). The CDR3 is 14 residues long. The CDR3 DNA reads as TGTGCCAGCAAAGCGGCGGGGGCGGACTATGGCTACACCTTC. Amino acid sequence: CASKAAGADYGYTF.

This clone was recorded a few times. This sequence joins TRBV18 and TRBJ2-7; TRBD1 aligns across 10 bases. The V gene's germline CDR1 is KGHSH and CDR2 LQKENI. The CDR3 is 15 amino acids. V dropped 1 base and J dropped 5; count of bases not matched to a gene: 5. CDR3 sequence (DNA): TGTGCCAGCTCACCACGGGACAGGGGAACCCACGAGCAGTACTTC. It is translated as CASSPRDRGTHEQYF.

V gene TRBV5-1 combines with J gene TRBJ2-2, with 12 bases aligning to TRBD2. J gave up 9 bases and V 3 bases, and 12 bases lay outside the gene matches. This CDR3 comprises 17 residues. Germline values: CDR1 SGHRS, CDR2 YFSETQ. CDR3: CASSSTSGRYTYRELFF. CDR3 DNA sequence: TGCGCCAGCAGCTCGACTAGCGGGAGATATACTTATAGGGAGCTGTTTTTT. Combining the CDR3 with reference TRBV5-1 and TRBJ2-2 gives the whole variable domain KAGVTQTPRYLIKTRGQQVTLSCSPISGHRSVSWYQQTPGQGLQFLFEYFSETQRNKGNFPGRFSGRQFSNSRSEMNVSTLELGDSALYLCASSSTSGRYTYRELFFGEGSRLTVL.

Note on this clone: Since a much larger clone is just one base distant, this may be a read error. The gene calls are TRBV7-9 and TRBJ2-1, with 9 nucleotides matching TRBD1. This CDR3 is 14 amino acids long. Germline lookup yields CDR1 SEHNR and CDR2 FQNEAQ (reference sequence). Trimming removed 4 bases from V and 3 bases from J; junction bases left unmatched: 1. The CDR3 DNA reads TGTGCCAGCAGCTCGGACAGGGGCTACAATGAGCAGTTCTTC. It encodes CASSSDRGYNEQFF.

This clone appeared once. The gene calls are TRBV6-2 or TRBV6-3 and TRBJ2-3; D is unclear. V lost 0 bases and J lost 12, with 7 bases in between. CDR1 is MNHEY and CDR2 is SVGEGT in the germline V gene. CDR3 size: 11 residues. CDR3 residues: CASSYSRNQYF. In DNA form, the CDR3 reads TGTGCCAGCAGTTACTCGAGGAATCAGTATTTT.

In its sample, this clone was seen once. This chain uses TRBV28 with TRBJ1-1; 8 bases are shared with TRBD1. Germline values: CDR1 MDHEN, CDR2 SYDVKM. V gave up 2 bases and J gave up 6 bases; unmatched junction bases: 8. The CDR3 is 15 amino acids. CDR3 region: CASSLVVQGEAEAFF. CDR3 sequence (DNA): TGTGCCAGCAGTTTAGTTGTACAGGGGGAGGCTGAAGCTTTCTTT. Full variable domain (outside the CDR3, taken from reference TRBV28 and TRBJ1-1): DVKVTQSSRYLVKRTGEKVFLECVQDMDHENMFWYRQDPGLGLRLIYFSYDVKMKEKGDIPEGYSVSREKKERFSLILESASTNQTSMYLCASSLVVQGEAEAFFGQGTRLTVV.

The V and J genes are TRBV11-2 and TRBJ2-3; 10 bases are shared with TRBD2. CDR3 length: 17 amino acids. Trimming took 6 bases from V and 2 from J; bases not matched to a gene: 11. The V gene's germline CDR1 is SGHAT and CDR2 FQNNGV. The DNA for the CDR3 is TGTGCCAGCAGATCTCGTCAACTAGCGGGAACCACAGATACGCAGTATTTT. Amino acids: CASRSRQLAGTTDTQYF.